Included here is one TCR beta chain sequence, with context. The data were obtained in a study of CD8 T cells in Susac syndrome. When the RNA was reverse transcribed, random hexamers were used with an input of roughly 0.45 to 1 ug. TCRdb redid the calling of the immunoSEQ multiplex PCR reads with MiXCR, one entry per CDR3 protein. The repertoire holds roughly 150,000 distinct CDR3 sequences, with approximately 94% as singletons. The length of the CDR3 is 15 residues. Germline CDR1 reads MGHDK; CDR2 reads SYGVNS. V lost 2 bases and J lost 0, with 9 bases in between. The sequencing input was CD4+ T cells from PBMCs. This TCR was sampled from a human donor with Susac syndrome. V and J are TRBV25-1 and TRBJ2-3; D is unresolved. For the CDR3, the DNA is TGTGCCAGCAGTGAAATGAGTGCTAGCACAGATACGCAGTATTTT. Its translation is CASSEMSASTDTQYF.